This TCR beta chain was captured by sequencing in a study of T-cell memory formation after mild COVID-19. Overall study results and limits: Some responding clones appeared in pre-infection memory, suggesting cross-reactive memory joined.

Germline lookup yields CDR1 MNHEY and CDR2 SMNVEV (reference sequence). The CDR3 spans 14 residues. With 4 bases removed from V and 6 bases from J, the gap between germline ends came to 12 bases. On this clonotype itself: Its antigen is undetermined.

TCRdb ran MiXCR on the 5' RACE reads and lists one entry per CDR3 protein. The top ten hold approximately 13% of the sample, which has 360,000 or so distinct CDR3 sequences, around 30% seen once. The sequence derives from an adult woman who had mild COVID-19 (a few samples of this study predate the infection). Cell type and time point are not known. Sequenced: PBMCs or a T cell subset sorted from them (not recorded which). V is TRBV27 and J is TRBJ2-2; D is unclear. This CDR3 reads CASSYSRGPGELFF. Here the CDR3 DNA reads TGTGCCAGCAGTTATAGCAGAGGTCCCGGGGAGCTGTTTTTT.